These 28 T cell receptor beta chains share one sample of origin, sequenced in a study of shared clonotypes between healthy human individuals. The data were produced by immunoSEQ multiplex PCR, yet TCRdb's version contains in-frame clones alone and is incomplete. The sample shows about 710,000 clones, about three quarters of them seen only once. Sequenced sample: memory CD4+ T cells sorted from blood. Subset denoted: CD45RA-negative fraction. These receptors were obtained from a woman between 25 and 40 years old in good health.

This clone was detected a few times. The chain employs TRBV6-1 and TRBJ2-7, with D possibly TRBD2 on 5 matching bases. CDR3 size: 11 residues. V lost 8 bases, J lost 3 bases, and 8 bases lay in between. Germline V gene lookup returns CDR1 MNHNS and CDR2 SASEGT. CDR3 residues: CASEGNYEQYF. Written as DNA, the CDR3 is TGTGCCAGCGAGGGCAACTACGAGCAGTACTTC.

The V gene is TRBV2, the J gene TRBJ1-2; 8 bases are shared with TRBD1. CDR1 is SNHLY and CDR2 is FYNNEI in the germline V gene. The CDR3 loop spans 14 amino acids. V was clipped by 3 bases and J by 3 bases; unmatched bases: 3. CDR3 coding DNA: TGTGCCAGCAGTGAGGACAGGGTCCACTATGGCTACACCTTC. This translates into CASSEDRVHYGYTF.

This clone has just a few counts. The chain is built from TRBV28 and TRBJ1-2; D is unclear. This CDR3 has 14 amino acids. Germline CDR1 reads MDHEN; CDR2 reads SYDVKM. V lost 3 bases and J lost 5, with 13 bases in between. The DNA of the CDR3 is TGTGCCAGCAGTTTGTCCGGCCCTCAGTATGGCTACACCTTC. This gives the protein CASSLSGPQYGYTF.

V and J are TRBV27 and TRBJ2-7; 7 bases fit TRBD2. Germline lookup yields CDR1 MNHEY and CDR2 SMNVEV (reference sequence). This CDR3 is 15 amino acids long. The junction had 6 bases not matched to a gene; V was cut back by 3 bases and J by 1 base. CDR3 region: CASSFQAGQSYEQYF. The CDR3 bases are TGTGCCAGCAGTTTCCAAGCGGGGCAATCCTACGAGCAGTACTTC.

The J gene is TRBJ2-7, the V gene TRBV5-6; D is undetermined. The V gene lost 4 bases and the J gene lost 1 base, with 12 bases spanning the gap. CDR3 length: 14 amino acids. The germline CDR1 and CDR2 sequences are SGHDT and YYEEEE. In nucleotides, the CDR3 is TGTGCCAGCAGCCCGGACCACTGGTCCTACGAGCAGTACTTC. Translation gives CASSPDHWSYEQYF.

The table lists this clone with many counts. This chain joins TRBV28 and TRBJ1-2; 8 nucleotides line up with TRBD1. The CDR3 sequence is 15 residues long. With 8 bases clipped from V and 8 bases from J, the junction kept 16 bases outside the gene matches. Per germline, CDR1 MDHEN and CDR2 SYDVKM. CDR3 nucleotide sequence: TGTGCCAGCGCTTCCGGGAACAGGGGGGAAGGGGGCTACACCTTC. As protein: CASASGNRGEGGYTF.

The rearrangement uses TRBV5-1 and TRBJ2-2, with D possibly matching TRBD1 (6 bases). Trimming pared 3 bases from V and 6 bases from J, leaving 12 bases between. Germline CDR1 and CDR2: SGHRS and YFSETQ. This CDR3 contains 14 residues. This CDR3 is CASSSQHRAGELFF. In DNA, the CDR3 is TGCGCCAGCAGCTCACAACACAGGGCCGGGGAGCTGTTTTTT.

The chain recombines TRBV28 with TRBJ1-1; a possible D gene is TRBD1 (6 bases). This CDR3 is 14 amino acids long. Germline V lookup: CDR1 MDHEN, CDR2 SYDVKM. The V end was cut by 8 bases, the J end by 3 bases, with 16 bases between. CDR3 amino acids: CASRGGGSHTEAFF. The CDR3 bases are TGTGCCAGCCGGGGCGGGGGCTCTCACACTGAAGCTTTCTTT.

In its sample, this clone was seen a few times. The V call is TRBV19, the J call TRBJ1-1, with D tentatively TRBD1 (5 bases). The CDR3 sequence is 13 residues long. Germline assignment: CDR1 LNHDA and CDR2 SQIVND (reference sequence). Trimming left V 3 bases short and J 5 bases short, with 10 bases between. The CDR3: CASSMGRGTEAFF. CDR3 DNA sequence: TGTGCCAGTAGTATGGGGAGGGGAACTGAAGCTTTCTTT.

V is TRBV6-1 and J is TRBJ2-5, with unresolved D. The J call is in doubt because the DNA end fits TRBJ2-7 better. The CDR3 is 15 residues long. Per germline, CDR1 MNHNS and CDR2 SASEGT. The CDR3 reads CASSEARLGPYEQYF. CDR3 nucleotides: TGTGCCAGCAGTGAAGCAAGGTTAGGGCCCTACGAGCAGTACTTC.

The chain links TRBV2 to TRBJ2-7; D ambiguous. The germline V gene has CDR1 SNHLY and CDR2 FYNNEI. The CDR3 extends over 14 amino acids. V was cut by 4 bases and J by 0 bases, with 10 bases left in between. Here the CDR3 DNA reads TGTGCCAGCAGTGCGCCATCTCCCTCCTACGAGCAGTACTTC. Protein sequence: CASSAPSPSYEQYF. The full variable domain, in which reference TRBV2 and TRBJ2-7 provide the parts outside the CDR3, is EPEVTQTPSHQVTQMGQEVILRCVPISNHLYFYWYRQILGQKVEFLVSFYNNEISEKSEIFDDQFSVERPDGSNFTLKIRSTKLEDSAMYFCASSAPSPSYEQYFGPGTRLTVT.

The CDR3 protein is CASSLGQGPQYF. CDR3 in DNA: TGCGCCAGCAGCTTGGGACAGGGTCCGCAGTATTTT. The chain couples TRBV5-1 to TRBJ2-3; 7 nucleotides line up with TRBD1. With V trimmed by 0 bases and J by 10 bases, 2 bases remained unmatched. The CDR3 runs 12 residues. Germline CDR1 SGHRS, CDR2 YFSETQ.

This chain joins TRBV25-1 and TRBJ2-1; perhaps TRBD2 as D (5 bases). The CDR3 length is 14 residues. Germline loops: CDR1 MGHDK, CDR2 SYGVNS. Trimming pared 6 bases from V and 0 bases from J, leaving 9 bases between. CDR3: CASSDGGSYNEQFF. The CDR3 DNA follows: TGTGCCAGCAGCGATGGAGGCTCCTACAATGAGCAGTTCTTC.

This chain connects TRBV28 to TRBJ1-4, with D possibly matching TRBD1 (5 bases). Trimming cost V 4 bases and J 5 bases, with 14 bases left between them. Germline lookup yields CDR1 MDHEN and CDR2 SYDVKM. This CDR3 contains 15 residues. DNA for the CDR3: TGTGCCAGCAGTTCCACCGGGACGGGGAATGAAAAACTGTTTTTT. It yields the protein CASSSTGTGNEKLFF.

The gene calls are TRBV15 and TRBJ2-3; no clear D gene. V shed 0 bases and J shed 4 bases, with 11 bases lying between them. This CDR3 is built from 15 residues. Germline values: CDR1 LNHNV, CDR2 YYDKDF (reference sequence). Here the CDR3 DNA reads TGTGCCACCAGCAGAGAAAGAACGCTACCAGATACGCAGTATTTT. Amino acid sequence: CATSRERTLPDTQYF.

Concerning this clone itself: This same CDR3 is encoded by further DNA sequences in the sample. The chain couples TRBV28 to TRBJ2-7; D unresolved. Trimming took 1 base from V and 3 from J, leaving 4 bases between them. Germline CDR1 and CDR2: MDHEN and SYDVKM. CDR3 size: 12 residues. This CDR3 is CASSLSGYEQYF. CDR3 in DNA: TGTGCCAGCAGTTTATCGGGCTACGAGCAGTACTTC.

The rearrangement uses TRBV19 and TRBJ2-1; the D gene is possibly TRBD2 (6 bases). This CDR3 is built from 15 residues. Trimming pared 6 bases from V and 9 bases from J, leaving 21 bases between. Germline-derived CDR1 and CDR2 are LNHDA and SQIVND (reference sequence). CDR3 nucleotides: TGTGCCAGTAGGGTCTCGGCGGGAAGTTGGGCTGAGCAGTTCTTC. This gives the protein CASRVSAGSWAEQFF.

V and J are TRBV7-9 and TRBJ2-5; 7 positions agree with TRBD1. Germline loops: CDR1 SEHNR, CDR2 FQNEAQ (reference sequence). The V and J ends lost 3 bases and 5 bases, in that order; junction bases with no gene match: 6. The CDR3 runs 14 residues. The CDR3 region is CASSLSQGVETQYF. CDR3 bases: TGTGCCAGCAGCTTGTCCCAGGGGGTCGAGACCCAGTACTTC.

In the case of this clone: The junction departs from germline at one end; a sequencing error may be responsible. The sample holds other DNA sequences that translate to the same CDR3. This chain joins TRBV7-2 and TRBJ1-2; 7 bases align to TRBD1. CDR3 length: 14 amino acids. Germline V gives CDR1 SGHTA, CDR2 FQGNSA. The CDR3: CASSQQRTGYGYTF. Written as DNA, the CDR3 is TGCGCCAGCAGCCAACAAAGGACAGGCTATGGCTACACCTTC.

This chain joins TRBV27 and TRBJ2-5; D gene unclear. V gave up 6 bases and J gave up 0 bases, with 14 bases separating them. Germline values: CDR1 MNHEY, CDR2 SMNVEV (reference sequence). The CDR3 loop spans 15 amino acids. The CDR3, as DNA: TGTGCCAGCAGACCTCTTAACCAGTACCAAGAGACCCAGTACTTC. It encodes CASRPLNQYQETQYF.

This clone came up many times. In the same sample, other DNA sequences code for this CDR3. The chain couples TRBV14 to TRBJ2-1; 9 nucleotides agree with TRBD2. This CDR3 comprises 15 residues. The germline V gene has CDR1 SGHDN and CDR2 FVKESK. V was pared by 4 bases and J by 7 bases, with 8 bases of the junction left unmatched. This chain's CDR3 is CASSLLAGGRNEQFF. CDR3 bases: TGTGCCAGCAGCCTCCTGGCGGGAGGGAGGAATGAGCAGTTCTTC.

The chain links TRBV10-3 to TRBJ2-7; 7 bases are a match to TRBD2. V trimming: 4 bases; J trimming: 2 bases; junction bases outside the gene matches: 8. The CDR3 has 15 residues. From germline, CDR1 is ENHRY and CDR2 SYGVKD. CDR3: CAISGTAGSAYEQYF. The CDR3 DNA sequence: TGTGCCATCAGTGGTACAGCGGGGTCAGCCTACGAGCAGTACTTC.

The chain links TRBV19 to TRBJ1-2; perhaps TRBD1 as D (5 bases). The CDR3 length is 13 residues. Trimming took off 4 bases at V and 2 bases at J, with 8 bases between the two ends. CDR1 LNHDA and CDR2 SQIVND come from the germline V gene (reference sequence). The CDR3: CASSRDRNYGYTF. CDR3 sequence (DNA): TGTGCCAGTAGTAGGGACCGAAACTATGGCTACACCTTC.

This clone was recorded once. This chain uses TRBV6-6 with TRBJ1-1; possibly TRBD1 for D (5 bases). The CDR3 sequence is 11 residues long. Trimming pared 6 bases from V and 8 bases from J, leaving 10 bases between. Germline loops: CDR1 MNHNY, CDR2 SVGAGI (reference sequence). DNA of the CDR3: TGTGCCAGCAGACTGACAGCCGAAGCTTTCTTT. Translated, it gives CASRLTAEAFF.

In the case of this clone: Other DNA sequences from this sample encode an identical CDR3 as well. This rearrangement joins TRBV27 to TRBJ2-1, with D uncertain. The CDR3 is made up of 14 amino acids. Germline CDR1 MNHEY, CDR2 SMNVEV (reference sequence). The ends were cut back, 3 bases at V and 7 bases at J, with 13 bases in the middle. The DNA for the CDR3 is TGTGCCAGCAGTTTCTTGGGCCTTAGGAATGAGCAGTTCTTC. Translating it yields CASSFLGLRNEQFF.

The V and J genes are TRBV19 and TRBJ1-1; D uncertain. This CDR3 is built from 11 residues. Germline CDR1 LNHDA, CDR2 SQIVND (reference sequence). Trimming took off 2 bases at V and 9 bases at J, with 7 bases between the two ends. The CDR3 DNA is TGTGCCAGTAGTATAATGGGAAAAGCTTTCTTT. It encodes CASSIMGKAFF.

This chain links TRBV28 with TRBJ2-3; 8 bases match TRBD1. Germline V gives CDR1 MDHEN, CDR2 SYDVKM. V gave up 5 bases and J gave up 6 bases; unmatched junction bases: 10. CDR3 length equals 15 residues. The CDR3 is CASSPQGAAGDTQYF. The CDR3 DNA sequence: TGTGCCAGCAGTCCTCAGGGGGCGGCTGGGGATACGCAGTATTTT.

The V and J genes are TRBV5-1 and TRBJ2-1, with D perhaps TRBD2 (5 bases). V lost 1 base and J 10 bases, leaving 12 bases between the germline ends. The CDR3 length is 13 residues. The V gene's germline CDR1 is SGHRS and CDR2 YFSETQ. CDR3 region: CASSLWTSGEQFF. Written as DNA, the CDR3 is TGCGCCAGCAGCTTGTGGACTTCCGGGGAGCAGTTCTTC.